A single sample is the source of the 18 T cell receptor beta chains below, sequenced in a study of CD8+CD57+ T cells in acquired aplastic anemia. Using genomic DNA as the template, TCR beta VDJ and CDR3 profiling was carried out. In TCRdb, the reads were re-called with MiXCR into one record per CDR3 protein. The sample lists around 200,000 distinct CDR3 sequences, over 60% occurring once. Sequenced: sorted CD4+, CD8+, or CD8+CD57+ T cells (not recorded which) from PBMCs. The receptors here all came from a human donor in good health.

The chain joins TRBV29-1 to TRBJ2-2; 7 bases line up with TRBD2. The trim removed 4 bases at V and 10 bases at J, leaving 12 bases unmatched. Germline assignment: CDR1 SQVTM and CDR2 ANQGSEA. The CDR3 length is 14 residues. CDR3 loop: CSVAPSGDNPELFF. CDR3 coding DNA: TGCAGCGTTGCTCCTAGCGGCGATAACCCGGAGCTGTTTTTT.

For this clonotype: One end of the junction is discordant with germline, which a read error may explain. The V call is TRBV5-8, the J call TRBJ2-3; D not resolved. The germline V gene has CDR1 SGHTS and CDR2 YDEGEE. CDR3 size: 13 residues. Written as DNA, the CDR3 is TGCGCCAGCAGCGCAAGGATGATAGATACGCAGTATTTT. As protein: CASSARMIDTQYF.

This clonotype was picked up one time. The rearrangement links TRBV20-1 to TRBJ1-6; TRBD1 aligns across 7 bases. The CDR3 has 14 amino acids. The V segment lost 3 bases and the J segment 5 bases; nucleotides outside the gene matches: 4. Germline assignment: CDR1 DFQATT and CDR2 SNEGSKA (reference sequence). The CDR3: CSASGGTDNSPLHF. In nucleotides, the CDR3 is TGCAGTGCTAGCGGCGGGACAGATAATTCACCCCTCCACTTT.

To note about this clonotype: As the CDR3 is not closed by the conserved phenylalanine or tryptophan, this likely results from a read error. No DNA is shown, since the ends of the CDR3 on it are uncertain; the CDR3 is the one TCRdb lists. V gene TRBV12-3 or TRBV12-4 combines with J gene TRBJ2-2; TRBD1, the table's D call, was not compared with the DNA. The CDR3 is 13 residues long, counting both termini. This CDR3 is CASSFEGDRGAVV.

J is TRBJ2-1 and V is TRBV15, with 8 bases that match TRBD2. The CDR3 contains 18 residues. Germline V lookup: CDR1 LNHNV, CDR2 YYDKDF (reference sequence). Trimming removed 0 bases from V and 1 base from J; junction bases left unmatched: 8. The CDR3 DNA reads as TGTGCCACCAGCAGAGATCTTGTGGGACTAGGGTCCTACAATGAGCAGTTCTTC. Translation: CATSRDLVGLGSYNEQFF.

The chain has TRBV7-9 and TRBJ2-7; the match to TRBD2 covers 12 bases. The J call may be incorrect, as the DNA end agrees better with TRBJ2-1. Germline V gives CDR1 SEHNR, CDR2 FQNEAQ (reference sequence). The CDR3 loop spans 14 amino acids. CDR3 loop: CASRWTSGTNEQFF. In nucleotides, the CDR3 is TGTGCCAGCAGATGGACTAGCGGGACTAATGAGCAGTTCTTC.

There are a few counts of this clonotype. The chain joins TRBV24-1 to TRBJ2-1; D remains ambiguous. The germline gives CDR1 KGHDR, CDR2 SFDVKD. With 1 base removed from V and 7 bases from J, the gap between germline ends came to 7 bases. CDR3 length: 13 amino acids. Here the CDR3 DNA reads TGTGCCACCAGTGATTTCGTAACTAATGAGCAGTTCTTC. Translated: CATSDFVTNEQFF.

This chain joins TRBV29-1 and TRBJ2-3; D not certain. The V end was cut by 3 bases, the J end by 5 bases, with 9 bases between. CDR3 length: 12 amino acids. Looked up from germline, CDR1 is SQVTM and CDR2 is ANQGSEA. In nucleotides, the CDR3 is TGCAGCGTTGATCTCCCAGGAGATACGCAGTATTTT. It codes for CSVDLPGDTQYF.

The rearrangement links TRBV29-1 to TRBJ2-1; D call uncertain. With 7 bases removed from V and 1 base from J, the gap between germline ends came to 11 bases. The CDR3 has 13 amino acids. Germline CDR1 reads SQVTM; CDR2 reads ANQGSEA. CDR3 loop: CSARTGSYNEQFF. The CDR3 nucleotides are TGCAGCGCTCGGACGGGTTCCTACAATGAGCAGTTCTTC.

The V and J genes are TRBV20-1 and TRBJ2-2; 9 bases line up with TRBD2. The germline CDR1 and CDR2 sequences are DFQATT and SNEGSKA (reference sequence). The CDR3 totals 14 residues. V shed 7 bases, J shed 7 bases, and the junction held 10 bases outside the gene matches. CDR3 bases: TGCAGTGGTAGCGGGGGTGCTACAGGCGGGGAGCTGTTTTTT. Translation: CSGSGGATGGELFF.

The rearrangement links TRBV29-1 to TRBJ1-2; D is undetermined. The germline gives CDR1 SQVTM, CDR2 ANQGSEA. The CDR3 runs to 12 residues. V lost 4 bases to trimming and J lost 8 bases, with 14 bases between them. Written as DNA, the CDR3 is TGCAGCGTTGCGGTGGGGATCTTGGGCTACACCTTC. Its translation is CSVAVGILGYTF.

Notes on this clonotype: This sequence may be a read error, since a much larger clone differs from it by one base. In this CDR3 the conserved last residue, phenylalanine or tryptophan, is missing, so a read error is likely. CDR3 residues: CASSLSLLDGYTL. The CDR3 bases are TGTGCCAGCAGTTTAAGCCTGCTTGATGGGTACACCCTC. The chain combines TRBV12-3 or TRBV12-4 with TRBJ1-2; D is unclear. The CDR3 is 13 residues long.

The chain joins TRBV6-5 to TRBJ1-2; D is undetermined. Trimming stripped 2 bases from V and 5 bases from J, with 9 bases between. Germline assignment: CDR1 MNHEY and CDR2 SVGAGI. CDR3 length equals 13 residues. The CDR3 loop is CASSYEAGYGYTF. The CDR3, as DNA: TGTGCCAGCAGTTACGAGGCAGGATATGGCTACACCTTC.

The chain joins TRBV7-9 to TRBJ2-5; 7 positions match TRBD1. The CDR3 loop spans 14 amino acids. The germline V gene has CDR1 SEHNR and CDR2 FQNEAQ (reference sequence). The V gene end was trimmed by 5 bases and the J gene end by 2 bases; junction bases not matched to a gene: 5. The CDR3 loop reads CASSGQAIQETQYF. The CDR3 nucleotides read TGTGCCAGCAGCGGACAGGCTATTCAAGAGACCCAGTACTTC.

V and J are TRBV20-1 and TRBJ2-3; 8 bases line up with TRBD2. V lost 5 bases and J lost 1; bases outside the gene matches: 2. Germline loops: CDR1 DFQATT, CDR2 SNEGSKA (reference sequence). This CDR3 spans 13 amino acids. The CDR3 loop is CSAELAGTDTQYF. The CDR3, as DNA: TGCAGTGCTGAACTAGCGGGCACAGATACGCAGTATTTT.

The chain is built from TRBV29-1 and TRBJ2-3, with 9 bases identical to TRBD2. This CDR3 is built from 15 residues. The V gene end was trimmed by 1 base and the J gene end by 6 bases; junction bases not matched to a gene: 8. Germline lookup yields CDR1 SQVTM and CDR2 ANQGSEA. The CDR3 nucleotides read TGCAGCGTTGAAGGATTGCGGGGGGGGCTGGATACGCAGTATTTT. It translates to CSVEGLRGGLDTQYF.

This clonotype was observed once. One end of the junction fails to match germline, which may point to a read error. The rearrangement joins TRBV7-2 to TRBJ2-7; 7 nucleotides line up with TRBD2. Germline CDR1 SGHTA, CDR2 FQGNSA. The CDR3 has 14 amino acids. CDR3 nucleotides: TGCGCCAGCAGCCCGGGGGGAGCGGGCTACGAGCAGTACTTC. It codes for CASSPGGAGYEQYF.

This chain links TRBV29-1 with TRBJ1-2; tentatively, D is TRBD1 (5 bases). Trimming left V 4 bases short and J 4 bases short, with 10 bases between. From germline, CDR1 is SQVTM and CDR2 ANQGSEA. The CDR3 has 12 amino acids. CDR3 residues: CSVGKTAYGYTF. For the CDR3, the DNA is TGCAGCGTTGGAAAGACAGCCTATGGCTACACCTTC.